This T cell receptor beta chain was obtained from a study of blood T cell repertoires in COVID-19 (dated by TCRdb to 2018 to 2021). A note on the overall study: Samples covering the acute and convalescent phases of COVID-19 were provided by collaborators in the United States, Italy and Spain. Where available, HLA class I and class II types were taken from metadata supplied by the sample provider and were not determined by assay-based typing. Deeply sampled blood TCRbeta repertoires from subjects exposed to, actively infected with, or recovered from COVID-19 were included in the dataset. Sample metadata almost always included a de-identified subject ID, COVID-19 status, age in years and sex. Samples came from the ongoing ImmuneRACE study (first 160 participants) plus 1,254 subjects from 6 global collaborators. The repertoires were released in a freely available public database meant as a resource for research on the immune response to SARS-CoV-2. The material from the prospective study consisted of cDNA or gDNA derived from T cells, B-cell-depleted T cells, or PBMCs. Here is what the overall study found, with its caveats: The amount of clinical and demographic metadata varied by source and participant and was provided uncurated.

The immunoSEQ Assay, a bias-controlled multiplex PCR, was used to amplify TCRbeta CDR3 regions from genomic DNA. On the authors' methods: The number of nucleated cells in each sample was estimated by amplification of reference gene primers within the assay. To quantify the absolute abundance of each unique TCRbeta CDR3 rearrangement, sequence reads were collapsed and filtered. For each sample, productive Simpson clonality was calculated as the square root of Simpson's diversity index across productive rearrangements. In TCRdb, the immuneACCESS table is reduced to in-frame sequences with V and J assigned. These tables do not hold every clone; where another copy was compared, an unresolved V gene accounts for under half, and the others remain unexplained. V and J calls and clone size follow that table, whereas D and trimming were derived from the DNA. In this sample the table shows some 150,000 clones, 88% of which occur a single time. Of the sample, about 2% is held by the ten largest clones.

Each collaborating institution followed its own protocols to collect whole blood in K2EDTA tubes. Collaborator samples were shipped for TCRbeta analysis as frozen whole blood, isolated PBMCs, or DNA extracted from either sample type. The germline V gene encodes CDR1 SGHTA and CDR2 FQGTGA. Spanning cysteine to phenylalanine, the CDR3 consists of 18 amino acids. This entry keeps only the CDR3 DNA: 54 bases, framed from base 1. Trimming takes 5 bases off V and 3 bases off J; junction bases not matched to a gene: 13. This clone has just one count. Its antigen is unknown. No base quality information exists; no much larger clone differs at one position.

Source material: peripheral blood. The receptor was isolated from a human donor in a cohort sampled during active COVID-19. Recombination connected TRBV7-3 to TRBJ1-6; 7 nucleotides in the junction match TRBD1. The DNA sequence is TGTGCCAGCAGCCGGGACAGCCTCACAAGGATCTATAATTCACCCCTCCACTTT. This gives the protein CASSRDSLTRIYNSPLHF.